This TCR beta chain was identified during a study of blood T cell repertoires in COVID-19. Germline CDR1 reads SGHRS; CDR2 reads YFSETQ. CDR3 length equals 15 residues. With 1 base clipped from V and 1 base from J, the junction kept 3 bases outside the gene matches. The data were produced by immunoSEQ multiplex PCR, yet TCRdb's version contains in-frame clones alone and is incomplete. The data contain roughly 290,000 clones, approximately 83% of them seen just once; the ten biggest clones take up under 2.5%. The clonotype comes from a man aged 25 to 45 who had recovered from COVID-19. Sequencing used PBMCs or T cells enriched from blood (not recorded which). V is TRBV5-1 and J is TRBJ2-3, with TRBD2 matching over 7 bases. CDR3 nucleotides: TGCGCCAGCAGCTTGAAACGGGGGGGCACAGATACGCAGTATTTT. This gives the protein CASSLKRGGTDTQYF.